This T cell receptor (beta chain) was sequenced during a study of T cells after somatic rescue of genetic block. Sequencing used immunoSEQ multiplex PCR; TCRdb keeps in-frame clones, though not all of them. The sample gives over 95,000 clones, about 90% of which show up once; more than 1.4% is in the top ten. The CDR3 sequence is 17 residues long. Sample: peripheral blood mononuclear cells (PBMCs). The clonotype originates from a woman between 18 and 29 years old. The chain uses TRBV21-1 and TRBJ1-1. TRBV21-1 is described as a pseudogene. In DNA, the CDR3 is TGTGCCAGCAGCGACGAGAGGGTCACAAGGACCAACACTGAAGCTTTCTTT. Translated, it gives CASSDERVTRTNTEAFF.